The present T cell receptor beta chain was sequenced within a study of shared clonotypes between healthy human individuals. It was at deep level that the assay was run. The assay was immunoSEQ multiplex PCR, and TCRdb's table has in-frame clones only and misses some. The table records hundreds of thousands of clones, 87% of them present only once. The source is a man aged 18 to 29 in good health. Sequencing used memory CD8+ T cells sorted from blood. As for subset: CD45RO+ cells pooled with CCR7-negative TemRA cells.

The CDR3 loop reads CASIKGTTEAFF. DNA of the CDR3: TGTGCCAGTATAAAAGGGACCACTGAAGCTTTCTTT. The chain couples TRBV19 to TRBJ1-1; a weak D match, TRBD1 (5 bases). This CDR3 is 12 amino acids long. Germline V gene data show CDR1 as LNHDA and CDR2 as SQIVND (reference sequence). Trimming took 7 bases from V and 4 from J, leaving 10 bases between them.